The source of this T cell receptor (beta chain) is a study of T cell responses to AZD1222 COVID-19 vaccine. V lost 3 bases and J 6 bases, leaving 12 bases between the germline ends. From germline, CDR1 is LNHDA and CDR2 SQIVND (reference sequence). CDR3 size: 14 residues. The method was immunoSEQ multiplex PCR; TCRdb's version includes in-frame clones alone and lacks a portion of them. In the table there are fewer than 150,000 clones, 89% of which are singletons. The study, taken as a whole, reports: White British people made up most donors, females outnumbered males, and clonal diversity was possibly underestimated. Repertoire sampling occurred only after the peak T cell response.

Details on this clone: Its matching antigen is unknown.

Sample: peripheral blood, taken 28 days after the second AZD1222 dose. The source is an adult who received the AZD1222 COVID-19 vaccine. The chain employs TRBV19 and TRBJ2-1; either TRBD1 or TRBD2 may supply D (5 bases each). CDR3 in amino acids: CASSIGGVVNEQFF. CDR3 DNA: TGTGCCAGTAGTATTGGGGGAGTCGTCAATGAGCAGTTCTTC.